One sample yielded the 4 T cell receptor beta chains listed below, sequenced in a study of blood T cell repertoires in COVID-19. The protocol was immunoSEQ multiplex PCR, while the TCRdb copy is restricted to in-frame clones and leaves out a portion. This table holds some 290,000 clones, roughly 90% found once. Sequenced input: PBMCs or T cells enriched from blood (not recorded which). These receptors were collected from a woman in her 30s who had recovered from COVID-19.

In its sample, this clone was seen once. The chain has TRBV4-1 and TRBJ1-1; TRBD1 matches 7 bases. The CDR3 covers 15 residues. Germline CDR1 and CDR2: MGHRA and YSYEKL. The ends lost 2 bases at V and 0 bases at J; junction bases unmatched: 3. The CDR3 DNA reads TGCGCCAGCAGCCAAAGGGGGCAAATGAACACTGAAGCTTTCTTT. Protein product: CASSQRGQMNTEAFF.

The chain carries TRBV6-5 and TRBJ2-7, with 9 bases matching TRBD2. This CDR3 is 14 amino acids long. Germline CDR1 and CDR2: MNHEY and SVGAGI. V dropped 8 bases and J dropped 4; count of bases not matched to a gene: 9. The CDR3 DNA sequence: TGTGCCAGCGAGGCGTTAGCGGGAGTGTACGAGCAGTACTTC. Amino acid sequence: CASEALAGVYEQYF.

J is TRBJ2-4 and V is TRBV29-1; 9 bases fit TRBD1. Germline CDR1 is SQVTM and CDR2 is ANQGSEA. The CDR3 length is 13 residues. Trimming took 8 bases from V and 9 from J; bases not matched to a gene: 11. The CDR3 region is CSTSRDRVGIQYF. The CDR3 coding sequence is TGCAGCACATCCCGGGACAGGGTAGGCATTCAGTACTTC.

The chain carries TRBV6-5 and TRBJ1-3, with D perhaps TRBD1 (5 bases). Germline CDR1 is MNHEY and CDR2 is SVGAGI. The V gene lost 4 bases and the J gene lost 0 bases, with 13 bases spanning the gap. This CDR3 contains 16 residues. Here the CDR3 reads CASSSKGYRSGNTIYF. The CDR3 DNA reads as TGTGCCAGCAGTTCCAAGGGGTATCGCTCTGGAAACACCATATATTTT.